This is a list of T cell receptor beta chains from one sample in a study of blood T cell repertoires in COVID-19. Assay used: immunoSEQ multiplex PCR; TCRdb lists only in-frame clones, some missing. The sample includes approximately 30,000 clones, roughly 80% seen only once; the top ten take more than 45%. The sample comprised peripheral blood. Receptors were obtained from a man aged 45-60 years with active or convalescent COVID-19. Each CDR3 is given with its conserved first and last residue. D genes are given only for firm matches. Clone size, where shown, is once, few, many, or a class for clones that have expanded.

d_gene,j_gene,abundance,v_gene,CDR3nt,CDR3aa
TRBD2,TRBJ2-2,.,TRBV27,TGTGCCAGCAGTTTATTTTTCGGGAGGGCCGGGGAGCTGTTTTTT,CASSLFFGRAGELFF
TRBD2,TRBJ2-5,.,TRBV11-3,TGTGCCAGCAAAAGCGGGAGGGAAGAGACCCAGTACTTC,CASKSGREETQYF
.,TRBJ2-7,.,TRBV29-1,TGCAGCGTTGAAGATACCTTCGGAGGATACGAGCAGTACTTC,CSVEDTFGGYEQYF
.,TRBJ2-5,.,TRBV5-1,TGCGCCAGCAGCCCCGGCGGGCCCGAAGAGACCCAGTACTTC,CASSPGGPEETQYF
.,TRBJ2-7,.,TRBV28,TGTGCCAGCAGTTTTGGGAGGTACGAGCAGTACTTC,CASSFGRYEQYF
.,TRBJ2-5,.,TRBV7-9,TGTGCCAGCTGCCCCCGGTGGGGGGTAGAGACCCAGTACTTC,CASCPRWGVETQYF
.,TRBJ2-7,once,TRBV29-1,TGCAGCGTTGAAGATCGGGCAGGGCGTCCCTACGAGCAGTACTTC,CSVEDRAGRPYEQYF
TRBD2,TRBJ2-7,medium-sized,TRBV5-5,TGTGCCAGCAGCCCTGCCGGGACTAGTTTTTACGAGCAGTACTTC,CASSPAGTSFYEQYF
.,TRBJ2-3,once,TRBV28,TGTGCCAGCAGTACAGGGGATACGCAGTATTTT,CASSTGDTQYF
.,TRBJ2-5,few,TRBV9,TGTGCCAGCACCGAATGGGGGGAGAGCGGGGAGACCCAGTACTTC,CASTEWGESGETQYF
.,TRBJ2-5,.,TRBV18,TGTGCCAGCTCACCGGCCATGGAGCAGACCCAGTACTTC,CASSPAMEQTQYF
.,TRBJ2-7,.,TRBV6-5,TGTGCCAGCAGTTACCGGGGAAACTACGAGCAGTACTTC,CASSYRGNYEQYF
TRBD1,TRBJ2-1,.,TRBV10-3,TGTGCCATCAGCGGAGCTACAGGGGGGACAATCGAGGAGTTCTTC,CAISGATGGTIEEFF
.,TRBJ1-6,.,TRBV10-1,TGCGCCAGCAGTAGCTCCTATTCACCCCTCCACTTT,CASSSSYSPLHF
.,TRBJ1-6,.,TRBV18,TGTGCCAGCTCACCAGCGAATACTAATTCACCCCTCCACTTT,CASSPANTNSPLHF
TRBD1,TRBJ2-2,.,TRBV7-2,TGTGCCAGCAGTTTCGATCGCGGGACAGGGTACACCGGGGAGCTGTTTTTT,CASSFDRGTGYTGELFF
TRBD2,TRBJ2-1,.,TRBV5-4,TGTGCCAGCAGCGAGGGGACTAGCGGGGGGGAGTTCTTC,CASSEGTSGGEFF
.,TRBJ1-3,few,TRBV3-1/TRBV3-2,TGTGCCAGCAGCCAAGATCCCGTATCTTTCTCTGCTGGAAACACCATATATTTT,CASSQDPVSFSAGNTIYF
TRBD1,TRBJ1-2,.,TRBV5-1,TGCGCCAGCACCCCGGGACAGGGGGGCTTTGGCTACACCTTC,CASTPGQGGFGYTF
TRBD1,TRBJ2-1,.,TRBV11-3,TGTGCCAGCAGCCCAGACAGGGCTGGGTACAATGAGCAGTTCTTC,CASSPDRAGYNEQFF
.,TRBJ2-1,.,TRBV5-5,TGTGCCAGCAGCACAACGAACGAGCAGTTCTTC,CASSTTNEQFF
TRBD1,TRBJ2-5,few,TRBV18,TGTGCCAGCTCACGGAAAGGGACAGGGGGCCTGTACGAAGAGACCCAGTACTTC,CASSRKGTGGLYEETQYF
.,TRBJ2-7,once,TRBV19,TGTGCCAGTAGCGGGAGTTCAATCTCCTACGAGCAGTACTTC,CASSGSSISYEQYF
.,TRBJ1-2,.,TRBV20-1,TGCAGTGCTAGTTACGTGGGGCGCGCCTATGGCTACACCTTC,CSASYVGRAYGYTF
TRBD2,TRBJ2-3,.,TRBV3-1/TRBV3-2,TGTGCCAGCAGCCTCTTGGCGGGAGGGAACTGGGATACGCAGTATTTT,CASSLLAGGNWDTQYF
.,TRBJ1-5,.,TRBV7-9,TGTGCCAGCAGCTTAGGACAGGGCAATCAGCCCCAGCATTTT,CASSLGQGNQPQHF
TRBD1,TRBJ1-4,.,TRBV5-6,TGTGCCAGCAGCTTTTGGGACAGGGAAGAAAAACTGTTTTTT,CASSFWDREEKLFF
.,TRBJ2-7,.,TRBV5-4,TGTGCCAGCAGCTTAATACCTGCGGGCTACGAGCAGTACTTC,CASSLIPAGYEQYF
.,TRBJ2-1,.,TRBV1,TGCACCAGCAGCCAAGATAAGCGTAAGAATGAGCAGTTCTTC,CTSSQDKRKNEQFF
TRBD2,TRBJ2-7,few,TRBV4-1,TGCGCCAGCAGCCAAGTCTTCAAGCGGGATACCTACGAGCAGTACTTC,CASSQVFKRDTYEQYF
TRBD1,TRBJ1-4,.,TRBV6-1,TGTGCCAGCAGTGAAGCGCAACAGGGGGCGGGCGAAAAACTGTTTTTT,CASSEAQQGAGEKLFF
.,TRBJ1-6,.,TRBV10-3,TGTGCCATCAGTGAGTCGACTAGTGGCCTGAATTCACCCCTCCACTTT,CAISESTSGLNSPLHF
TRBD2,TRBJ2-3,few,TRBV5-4,TGTGCCAGCAGCTTGGCTCGGACTAGCGGGGGCGATACGCAGTATTTT,CASSLARTSGGDTQYF
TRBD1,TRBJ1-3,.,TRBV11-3,TGTGCCAGCAGCCGATTGACAGGGGCAGGCTCTGGAAACACCATATATTTT,CASSRLTGAGSGNTIYF
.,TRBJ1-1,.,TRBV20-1,TGCAGTGCTAGTATAGATAGAAGCACTGAAGCTTTCTTT,CSASIDRSTEAFF
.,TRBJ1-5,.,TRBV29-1,TGCAGCGTTGGGCAGAGGAATCAGCCCCAGCATTTT,CSVGQRNQPQHF
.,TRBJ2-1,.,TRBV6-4,TGTGCCAGCAGTGACCCAAGGGAAGCGGACTACAATGAGCAGTTCTTC,CASSDPREADYNEQFF
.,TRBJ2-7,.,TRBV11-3,TGTGCCAGCAGCTTGGGTAGGGGAGGCTACGAGCAGTACTTC,CASSLGRGGYEQYF
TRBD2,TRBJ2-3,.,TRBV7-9,TGTGCCAGCAGCTGGCTAACTAGCGACACAGATACGCAGTATTTT,CASSWLTSDTDTQYF
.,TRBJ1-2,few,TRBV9,TGTGCCAGCAGCGGGCCGGCAGCGGGGGGCTACACCTTC,CASSGPAAGGYTF